One sample yielded the 24 T cell receptor beta chains listed below, sequenced in a study of identical twins. TCRdb itself ran the 5' RACE reads through MiXCR, one entry per CDR3 protein. Seen here are fewer than 250,000 distinct CDR3 sequences, approximately 6.8% observed once, and the top ten hold around 5%. Another study also made use of these data, one on yellow fever vaccine responses in identical twins.

Material for sequencing was CD8+ T cells sorted from blood. The receptors come from a woman younger than 30 in good health.

The chain has TRBV25-1 and TRBJ2-1; TRBD2 agrees at 8 bases. With V trimmed by 5 bases and J by 1 base, 10 bases remained unmatched. This CDR3 region has 17 residues. Per germline, CDR1 MGHDK and CDR2 SYGVNS. The CDR3 coding sequence is TGTGCCAGCAGTACGCCCTATGGGACTAGTTCCTACAATGAGCAGTTCTTC. Translating it yields CASSTPYGTSSYNEQFF.

The chain is built from TRBV24-1 and TRBJ2-1, with 9 bases lining up with TRBD2. The V gene end was trimmed by 1 base and the J gene end by 3 bases; junction bases not matched to a gene: 3. CDR1 is KGHDR, CDR2 SFDVKD, per germline. This CDR3 contains 16 residues. As DNA, the CDR3 is TGTGCCACCAGTGATTTTGCTAGCGGGATCTACAATGAGCAGTTCTTC. This sequence encodes CATSDFASGIYNEQFF.

This clonotype was counted a few times. The genes are TRBV27 and TRBJ1-5; TRBD1 matches 8 bases. V lost 5 bases and J lost 2; bases outside the gene matches: 8. CDR3 length: 16 residues. Germline V CDR1 and CDR2: MNHEY, SMNVEV (reference sequence). In DNA form, the CDR3 reads TGTGCCAGCAGTCTAGGACAGGGCTGGGGCAATCAGCCCCAGCATTTT. It translates to CASSLGQGWGNQPQHF.

This clonotype was detected a few times. This chain joins TRBV27 and TRBJ2-7; 16 nucleotides match TRBD2. The CDR3 has 13 residues. V lost 5 bases to trimming and J lost 11 bases; unmatched junction nucleotides: 3. From germline, CDR1 is MNHEY and CDR2 SMNVEV (reference sequence). The CDR3 DNA follows: TGTGCCAGCAGTACGGGACTAGCGGGAGGGAAGTACTTC. Protein sequence: CASSTGLAGGKYF.

The sample holds many counts of this clonotype. The gene calls are TRBV5-1 and TRBJ2-1, with D perhaps TRBD1 (7 bases). The ends were cut back, 2 bases at V and 8 bases at J, with 17 bases in the middle. Germline V gene lookup returns CDR1 SGHRS and CDR2 YFSETQ. The CDR3 extends over 15 amino acids. CDR3 in amino acids: CASSFWGAQGDEQFF. The CDR3 DNA reads TGCGCCAGCAGCTTTTGGGGGGCGCAGGGGGATGAGCAGTTCTTC. Supplemented by reference TRBV5-1 and TRBJ2-1, the full variable domain reads KAGVTQTPRYLIKTRGQQVTLSCSPISGHRSVSWYQQTPGQGLQFLFEYFSETQRNKGNFPGRFSGRQFSNSRSEMNVSTLELGDSALYLCASSFWGAQGDEQFFGPGTRLTVL.

This chain uses TRBV28 with TRBJ2-7; 8 bases fit TRBD1. With V trimmed by 1 base and J by 4 bases, 9 bases remained unmatched. Germline V gene lookup returns CDR1 MDHEN and CDR2 SYDVKM. The CDR3 has 16 residues. The CDR3 region has the DNA TGTGCCAGCAGTTTATCCGAGACAGGGGATTGGTACGAGCAGTACTTC. This codes for CASSLSETGDWYEQYF. The full variable domain, its missing parts supplied by reference TRBV28 and TRBJ2-7, is DVKVTQSSRYLVKRTGEKVFLECVQDMDHENMFWYRQDPGLGLRLIYFSYDVKMKEKGDIPEGYSVSREKKERFSLILESASTNQTSMYLCASSLSETGDWYEQYFGPGTRLTVT.

The table lists this clonotype with many counts. V usage is TRBV6-2 or TRBV6-3 and J usage is TRBJ2-2, with D unclear. V was trimmed by 2 bases and J by 5 bases, leaving 3 bases between them. CDR3 length: 12 amino acids. Germline V gene lookup returns CDR1 MNHEY and CDR2 SVGEGT. The CDR3 DNA follows: TGTGCCAGCAGTTACGGTACCGGGGAGCTGTTTTTT. Translating gives CASSYGTGELFF.

The rearrangement joins TRBV6-5 to TRBJ2-2, with TRBD2 matching over 10 bases. The CDR3 runs to 19 residues. Germline trimming cut 3 bases from V and 0 bases from J; bases unmatched to any gene: 10. The germline V gene encodes CDR1 MNHEY and CDR2 SVGAGI. The CDR3 is CASSYIAGGLNTNTGELFF. In DNA, the CDR3 is TGTGCCAGCAGTTATATAGCGGGGGGCCTAAATACGAACACCGGGGAGCTGTTTTTT.

This clonotype was counted between two and nine times. J is TRBJ2-7 and V is TRBV11-2; 7 bases are shared with TRBD1. The CDR3 runs to 15 residues. Trimming took 1 base from V and 4 from J; bases not matched to a gene: 7. Germline CDR1 and CDR2: SGHAT and FQNNGV. CDR3 nucleotide sequence: TGTGCCAGCAGCTTAGGACAGGGCGCAAATTACGAGCAGTACTTC. Its protein product is CASSLGQGANYEQYF.

The sample holds many counts of this clonotype. The V and J genes are TRBV29-1 and TRBJ2-1; 7 bases align to TRBD2. V lost 2 bases to trimming and J lost 5 bases; unmatched junction nucleotides: 9. Germline CDR1 and CDR2: SQVTM and ANQGSEA. The CDR3 has 15 residues. The CDR3 loop is CSVERVGRRDNEQFF. CDR3 in DNA: TGCAGCGTTGAACGGGTCGGGAGGAGGGACAATGAGCAGTTCTTC.

The rearrangement uses TRBV11-3 and TRBJ2-1; perhaps TRBD2 as D (6 bases). The CDR3 extends over 16 amino acids. Looked up from germline, CDR1 is SGHNT and CDR2 is YENEEA. Trimming shortened V by 1 base and J by 0 bases, and 10 bases separated the two germline ends. DNA of the CDR3: TGTGCCAGCAGCTTAGGCGGGATAAGCTCCTACAATGAGCAGTTCTTC. Translating it yields CASSLGGISSYNEQFF.

This clonotype was seen more than once but under ten times. The V and J genes are TRBV6-1 and TRBJ2-2, with D possibly matching TRBD2 (5 bases). CDR1 and CDR2 from the germline V gene are MNHNS and SASEGT. This CDR3 comprises 18 residues. Trimming took off 8 bases at V and 3 bases at J, with 25 bases between the two ends. The CDR3 loop reads CASRERSAIVLDTGELFF. CDR3 nucleotides: TGTGCCAGCCGGGAAAGATCTGCCATAGTCCTGGACACCGGGGAGCTGTTTTTT.

This clonotype was recorded at least ten times. The chain carries TRBV28 and TRBJ2-1; 9 nucleotides line up with TRBD2. The CDR3 length is 15 residues. CDR1 and CDR2 from the germline V gene are MDHEN and SYDVKM. Trimming at V came to 6 bases and at J to 5 bases, leaving 8 bases not matched to a gene. The CDR3 bases are TGTGCCAGCAGCTTAGCGGGGGACATCCACAATGAGCAGTTCTTC. Translation gives CASSLAGDIHNEQFF.

This clonotype was counted between two and nine times. The chain uses TRBV20-1 and TRBJ2-7; unclear D gene. This CDR3 comprises 15 residues. Trimming removed 0 bases at V and 6 bases at J, with 18 bases between. CDR1 and CDR2 (germline): DFQATT, SNEGSKA (reference sequence). This chain's CDR3 is CSARDLSSTSGEQYF. In DNA form, the CDR3 reads TGCAGTGCTAGAGATCTTTCCAGTACATCGGGCGAGCAGTACTTC.

This chain connects TRBV6-4 to TRBJ2-7; 11 bases line up with TRBD2. Germline V gene data show CDR1 as MRHNA and CDR2 as SNTAGT. The CDR3 has 17 residues. Unmatched junction bases numbered 10, after V lost 2 bases and J lost 4 bases. The DNA of the CDR3 is TGTGCCAGCAGTGACCCCTCTCTAGCGGGAGGTCAGTACGAGCAGTACTTC. Its protein product is CASSDPSLAGGQYEQYF.

The chain is built from TRBV5-1 and TRBJ2-5; D uncertain. The CDR3 length is 13 residues. V gave up 4 bases and J gave up 5 bases, with 12 bases separating them. CDR1 is SGHRS and CDR2 is YFSETQ in the germline V gene. In DNA form, the CDR3 reads TGCGCCAGCAGCCTCGACCCCACGGAGACCCAGTACTTC. Translation gives CASSLDPTETQYF.

The sample holds a few counts of this clonotype. The chain is built from TRBV10-2 and TRBJ1-1, with D tentatively TRBD1 (6 bases). The CDR3 length is 13 residues. In germline, CDR1 is WSHSY, CDR2 SAAADI. The V and J ends lost 2 bases and 5 bases respectively, with 9 bases between them. CDR3 protein: CASSETGRTEAFF. CDR3 in DNA: TGCGCCAGCAGTGAGACAGGGAGGACTGAAGCTTTCTTT.

The chain uses TRBV7-6 and TRBJ2-1; 7 positions match TRBD1. V shed 5 bases, J shed 5 bases, and the junction held 12 bases outside the gene matches. The V gene's germline CDR1 is SGHVS and CDR2 FNYEAQ. This CDR3 region has 16 residues. The CDR3 nucleotides are TGTGCCAGCAGCGCCAAACCGGGACAGACAAACAATGAGCAGTTCTTC. It translates to CASSAKPGQTNNEQFF. Supplemented by reference TRBV7-6 and TRBJ2-1, the full variable domain reads GAGVSQSPRYKVTKRGQDVALRCDPISGHVSLYWYRQALGQGPEFLTYFNYEAQQDKSGLPNDRFSAERPEGSISTLTIQRTEQRDSAMYRCASSAKPGQTNNEQFFGPGTRLTVL.

This clonotype was recorded at least ten times. The V call is TRBV4-1, the J call TRBJ2-1; tentatively, D is TRBD1 or TRBD2 (5 bases each). The germline V and J ends were trimmed by 1 base and 2 bases, with 12 bases remaining between them. This CDR3 contains 16 residues. Germline V gives CDR1 MGHRA, CDR2 YSYEKL. This chain's CDR3 is CASSQGPGRTYNEQFF. The CDR3 DNA sequence: TGCGCCAGCAGCCAAGGCCCGGGACGTACCTACAATGAGCAGTTCTTC.

This chain connects TRBV27 to TRBJ2-3; D possibly uses TRBD1 or TRBD2 (5 bases each). CDR1 is MNHEY, CDR2 SMNVEV, per germline (reference sequence). The CDR3 runs 14 residues. V lost 6 bases and J lost 0, with 10 bases in between. The CDR3 coding sequence is TGTGCCAGCAGAGAGGGGTGGAGCACAGATACGCAGTATTTT. It encodes CASREGWSTDTQYF.

The table lists this clonotype with a count of one. Its ends do not fully match the called genes, so a read error is possible. The rearrangement links TRBV14 to TRBJ2-1, with unresolved D. Looked up from germline, CDR1 is SGHDN and CDR2 is FVKESK. The CDR3 spans 13 residues. CDR3 bases: TGTGCCAGAAGCCAAGTGGATTACAATGAGCAGTTCTTC. Amino acid sequence: CARSQVDYNEQFF.

This chain joins TRBV7-8 and TRBJ2-1; D might be TRBD1 (6 bases). The CDR3 runs to 14 residues. Trimming took 1 base from V and 10 from J, leaving 14 bases between them. Germline V gives CDR1 SGHVS, CDR2 FQNEAQ. The CDR3 protein is CASSLVAGVREQFF. Written as DNA, the CDR3 is TGTGCCAGCAGCTTAGTTGCAGGGGTCCGGGAGCAGTTCTTC.

At least ten counts were recorded for this clonotype. The V and J genes are TRBV12-3 or TRBV12-4 and TRBJ1-5; D remains unclear. The V end was cut by 1 base, the J end by 5 bases, with 6 bases between. The CDR3 has 13 amino acids. The CDR3 nucleotides are TGTGCCAGCAGTTTAGGGGAGCATCAGCCCCAGCATTTT. It encodes CASSLGEHQPQHF.

This clonotype was picked up many times. CDR3 region: CASSQTTGHDEQFF. The CDR3 DNA reads as TGCGCCAGCAGCCAGACGACAGGGCACGATGAGCAGTTCTTC. The chain combines TRBV5-1 with TRBJ2-1, with 7 bases that match TRBD1. The CDR3 has 14 residues. V trimming: 4 bases; J trimming: 8 bases; junction bases outside the gene matches: 9. Looked up from germline, CDR1 is SGHRS and CDR2 is YFSETQ.